A selection of T cell receptor beta chains follows, all from one sample in a study of long-term antiretroviral therapy in people with HIV. The repertoire was sequenced with immunoSEQ multiplex PCR; TCRdb's copy has only in-frame clones and lacks some. The top ten hold roughly 8% of the sample, which has fewer than 30,000 clones, approximately 95% seen once. Sample: unsorted PBMCs, taken 5.3 years after starting antiretroviral therapy. Receptors were obtained from a man aged 25 to 45 with HIV. Each CDR3 is given without its conserved first and last residue. Part of the rows lack a size; the others show once, few, many or a class for expanded clones.

J: TRBJ1-3; V: TRBV27; size: once; CDR3: ASSRTGLGGNTIY
J: TRBJ2-7; V: TRBV2; size: NA; CDR3: ASRAASGSTTEQY
J: TRBJ1-5; V: TRBV13; size: NA; CDR3: ASSSGNQPQH
J: TRBJ2-3; V: TRBV5-4; size: NA; CDR3: ASSLNQGRPSTDTQY
J: TRBJ2-2; V: TRBV15; size: once; CDR3: ATSRVSGGELF
J: TRBJ1-2; V: TRBV7-8; size: NA; CDR3: ASSLGTGGDYGYT
J: TRBJ2-3; V: TRBV6-5; size: NA; CDR3: ASNPSSGHTQY
J: TRBJ1-2; V: TRBV27; size: NA; CDR3: ASRTGTRASYGYT
J: TRBJ1-4; V: TRBV11-2; size: NA; CDR3: ASSMSPTNEKLF
J: TRBJ2-7; V: TRBV11-2; size: NA; CDR3: ASSSSRTAISYEQY
J: TRBJ1-1; V: TRBV30; size: NA; CDR3: AWTGVTAGNTEAF
J: TRBJ2-3; V: TRBV5-6; size: NA; CDR3: ASSLVLAVSTDTQY
J: TRBJ1-1; V: TRBV19; size: NA; CDR3: ASRELNGGWTEAF
J: TRBJ1-2; V: TRBV7-9; size: NA; CDR3: ASSLNGGQGLST
J: TRBJ2-7; V: TRBV30; size: once; CDR3: AWSEGLKSPYEQY
J: TRBJ2-1; V: TRBV13; size: NA; CDR3: ASSPRGSYNEQF
J: TRBJ2-5; V: TRBV9; size: NA; CDR3: ASSVGLAGDQY
J: TRBJ2-6; V: TRBV4-2; size: NA; CDR3: ASSQGTSSSGANVLT
J: TRBJ1-6; V: TRBV5-1; size: NA; CDR3: ASSLGQGSNSPLH
J: TRBJ2-2; V: TRBV19; size: NA; CDR3: ASLSGGLNTGELF
J: TRBJ1-2; V: TRBV4-2; size: NA; CDR3: ASSQIQGVGNGYT
J: TRBJ1-6; V: TRBV18; size: NA; CDR3: ASFRRDSPLH
J: TRBJ1-6; V: TRBV7-3; size: NA; CDR3: ASSLFGKGSYNSPLH
J: TRBJ1-4; V: TRBV4-1; size: NA; CDR3: ASSQAYGSTNEKLF
J: TRBJ1-1; V: TRBV9; size: NA; CDR3: ASSGGQGGGNTEAF
J: TRBJ2-7; V: TRBV7-9; size: NA; CDR3: ASTPPGGYEQY
J: TRBJ2-7; V: TRBV9; size: NA; CDR3: ASSAPGAPGDEQY
J: TRBJ2-1; V: TRBV29-1; size: few; CDR3: SAERLAGPYNEQF
J: TRBJ2-7; V: TRBV7-9; size: NA; CDR3: ASSFQRGTYEQY
J: TRBJ2-1; V: TRBV27; size: NA; CDR3: ASSLQGGFGNEQF
J: TRBJ2-1; V: TRBV6-5; size: NA; CDR3: ASRGGYNEQF
J: TRBJ2-1; V: TRBV30; size: NA; CDR3: AWGRGENSYNEQF
J: TRBJ2-7; V: TRBV7-9; size: NA; CDR3: ASSFSQAEQY
J: TRBJ1-2; V: TRBV12-5; size: NA; CDR3: ASGLSGRNYGYT
J: TRBJ2-3; V: TRBV5-4; size: NA; CDR3: ASSSQDSGDTQY
J: TRBJ1-3; V: TRBV19; size: NA; CDR3: ASTDISSGNTIY
J: TRBJ1-2; V: TRBV4-3; size: few; CDR3: ASSQDRRNYGYT
J: TRBJ1-1; V: TRBV30; size: NA; CDR3: AWSVGTPPFAF
J: TRBJ2-1; V: TRBV4-1; size: NA; CDR3: ASSFQSGNEQF
J: TRBJ2-4; V: TRBV5-6; size: NA; CDR3: ASSFGVAKNIQY
J: TRBJ2-1; V: TRBV6-5; size: NA; CDR3: ASRRRQGIGNEQF
J: TRBJ2-1; V: TRBV5-4; size: NA; CDR3: ASSLVPLLGGLNEQF
J: TRBJ2-3; V: TRBV2; size: NA; CDR3: ASSALLTDTQY
J: TRBJ2-1; V: TRBV27; size: NA; CDR3: ASSSGTTVYNEQF
J: TRBJ1-1; V: TRBV4-1; size: NA; CDR3: ASSRLGGEDTEAF
J: TRBJ2-7; V: TRBV30; size: NA; CDR3: AWSPTGDVSYEQY
J: TRBJ1-1; V: TRBV6-6; size: once; CDR3: ASSQGVSTEAF
J: TRBJ1-1; V: TRBV9; size: NA; CDR3: ASSGGGTEAF
J: TRBJ1-5; V: TRBV6-5; size: NA; CDR3: ASSYGQGAQPQH
J: TRBJ2-1; V: TRBV10-3; size: medium-sized; CDR3: AISESPGSRGYNEQF